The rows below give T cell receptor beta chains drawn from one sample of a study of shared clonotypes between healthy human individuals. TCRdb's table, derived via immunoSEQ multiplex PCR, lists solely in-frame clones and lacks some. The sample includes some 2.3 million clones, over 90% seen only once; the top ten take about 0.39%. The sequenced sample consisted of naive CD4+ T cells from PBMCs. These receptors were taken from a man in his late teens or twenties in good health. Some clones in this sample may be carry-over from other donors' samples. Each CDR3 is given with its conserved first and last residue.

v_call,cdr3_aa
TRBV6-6,CASRSGGYNEQFF
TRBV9,CASSSDITMSNEQFF
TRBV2,CASTKEGLAGQYF
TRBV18,CASALIPGQLNTEAFF
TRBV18,CASSRTIGYNEQFF
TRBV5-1,CASSLGGGLAGADTQYF
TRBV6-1,CASRDMRTDTQYF
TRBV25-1,CASSQPGSPNEQYF
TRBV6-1,CASSEAGVSGGDTQYF
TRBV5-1,CASSGGTGIWSGELFF
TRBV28,CASSLPGTGNTEAFF